This T cell receptor (beta chain) was recovered during a study of T-cell memory formation after mild COVID-19. From germline, CDR1 is MNHEY and CDR2 SVGAGI. The trim removed 5 bases at V and 1 base at J, leaving 4 bases unmatched. CDR3 size: 14 residues. With respect to this clonotype: Its matching antigen is unknown.

5'RACE primed at constant segments yielded TCR alpha and TCR beta cDNA libraries bearing sample barcodes and UMIs. MiXCR was run by TCRdb on the 5' RACE reads, yielding one entry per CDR3 protein. Altogether 530,000 or so distinct CDR3 sequences are present, approximately 15% being singletons, with the ten largest covering about 7.5%. Notes on the study in general: Unconfirmed was the SARS-CoV-2 specificity of second-wave clones that peaked on day 37. Clones which contracted sat mainly in CM and EM if CD4+, and in EMRA if CD8+. CD4/CD8 balance held among clones contracting day 15 to 85, and later expanders leaned CD4+.

Material: PBMCs or a T cell subset sorted from them (not recorded which). The sequence came from an adult woman who had mild COVID-19 (a few samples of this study predate the infection). Cell type and time point are not known. This rearrangement joins TRBV6-5 to TRBJ1-1; 7 nucleotides align to TRBD1. The CDR3 sequence: CASSNTGENTEAFF. CDR3 bases: TGTGCCAGCAGTAATACAGGGGAGAACACTGAAGCTTTCTTT.